Listed here are 11 T cell receptor beta chains from one sample, sequenced in a study of OX40 agonist ivuxolimab in advanced cancers. The data were produced by immunoSEQ multiplex PCR, yet TCRdb's version contains in-frame clones alone and is incomplete. The sample includes tens of thousands of clones, 90% seen only once; the top ten take approximately 0.51%. The material was CD4+ or CD8+ T cells sorted from blood, obtained in a trial of the OX40 agonist ivuxolimab. The receptors come from an adult with an advanced solid tumor such as melanoma, head and neck, liver or kidney cancer.

This clone was observed once. The rearrangement links TRBV5-6 to TRBJ2-7; 12 bases match TRBD2. This CDR3 is built from 14 residues. Germline V gives CDR1 SGHDT, CDR2 YYEEEE. V lost 4 bases, J lost 6 bases, and 5 bases stayed unmatched. CDR3 sequence (DNA): TGTGCCAGCAGCAGGACTAGCGGGACGTCCGAGCAGTACTTC. This encodes CASSRTSGTSEQYF.

V usage is TRBV9 and J usage is TRBJ2-3; 11 bases are shared with TRBD2. The CDR3 spans 15 residues. V lost 4 bases, J lost 4 bases, and 5 bases stayed unmatched. CDR1 and CDR2 from the germline V gene are SGDLS and YYNGEE. The CDR3 loop reads CASSITSGSADTQYF. The CDR3 bases are TGTGCCAGCAGCATAACTAGCGGGAGCGCAGATACGCAGTATTTT.

The rearrangement uses TRBV10-3 and TRBJ2-5; a possible D gene is TRBD1 (6 bases). V lost 0 bases to trimming and J lost 4 bases, with 9 bases between them. This CDR3 is built from 14 residues. CDR1 and CDR2 (germline): ENHRY, SYGVKD. The CDR3 DNA is TGTGCCATCAGTGAGTCGGACAGCGGAGAGACCCAGTACTTC. This codes for CAISESDSGETQYF.

The chain has TRBV4-2 and TRBJ2-5; 12 bases match TRBD2. V dropped 4 bases and J dropped 5; count of bases not matched to a gene: 8. CDR1 and CDR2 (germline): LGHNA, YNFKEQ. The CDR3 length is 16 residues. In nucleotides, the CDR3 is TGTGCCAGCAGCCCGGGACTAGCGGGTTTGGGGGAGACCCAGTACTTC. Amino acids: CASSPGLAGLGETQYF.

The chain employs TRBV5-4 and TRBJ1-1, with D uncertain. Trimming stripped 5 bases from V and 1 base from J, with 9 bases between. CDR3 length equals 13 residues. Per the germline V gene, CDR1 is SGHNT and CDR2 is YYREEE (reference sequence). CDR3 sequence: CASRSSTNTEAFF. CDR3 DNA: TGTGCCAGCAGGTCCTCCACGAACACTGAAGCTTTCTTT.

This clone was detected only a few times. The chain links TRBV7-8 to TRBJ1-4, with TRBD1 identical over 7 bases. CDR3 length: 14 residues. The germline CDR1 and CDR2 sequences are SGHVS and FQNEAQ. V gave up 5 bases and J gave up 5 bases; unmatched junction bases: 5. CDR3 residues: CASSIRDRNEKLFF. In DNA, the CDR3 is TGTGCCAGCAGCATCCGGGACAGAAATGAAAAACTGTTTTTT. Drawing the rest from reference TRBV7-8 and TRBJ1-4, the complete variable domain is GAGVSQSPRYKVAKRGQDVALRCDPISGHVSLFWYQQALGQGPEFLTYFQNEAQLDKSGLPSDRFFAERPEGSVSTLKIQRTQQEDSAVYLCASSIRDRNEKLFFGSGTQLSVL.

The chain joins TRBV25-1 to TRBJ2-2; D is perhaps TRBD1 (6 bases). CDR1 and CDR2 from the germline V gene are MGHDK and SYGVNS. Trimming left V 7 bases short and J 5 bases short, with 14 bases between. The CDR3 extends over 14 amino acids. This chain's CDR3 is CASKEQGDTGELFF. CDR3 nucleotides: TGTGCCAGCAAGGAACAGGGAGATACCGGGGAGCTGTTTTTT.

This chain uses TRBV27 with TRBJ2-5; the match to TRBD2 covers 7 bases. Trimming at V came to 6 bases and at J to 5 bases, leaving 9 bases not matched to a gene. Germline CDR1 MNHEY, CDR2 SMNVEV (reference sequence). CDR3 length equals 14 residues. For the CDR3, the DNA is TGTGCCAGCAGAAGAACTAGCGATCGCGAGACCCAGTACTTC. Translated: CASRRTSDRETQYF.

The CDR3 DNA reads as TGTGCCAGCTCACTACCCGGACGGGGACATGAAAAACTGTTTTTT. Amino acids: CASSLPGRGHEKLFF. The J gene is TRBJ1-4, the V gene TRBV18; D is possibly TRBD1 (5 bases). V lost 4 bases and J 6 bases, leaving 15 bases between the germline ends. The CDR3 runs 15 residues. Germline V gene lookup returns CDR1 KGHSH and CDR2 LQKENI. Looking up the rest from reference TRBV18 and TRBJ1-4 gives the full variable domain: NAGVMQNPRHLVRRRGQEARLRCSPMKGHSHVYWYRQLPEEGLKFMVYLQKENIIDESGMPKERFSAEFPKEGPSILRIQQVVRGDSAAYFCASSLPGRGHEKLFFGSGTQLSVL.

The chain has TRBV5-1 and TRBJ2-1, with D maybe TRBD1 (5 bases). The germline V gene has CDR1 SGHRS and CDR2 YFSETQ. V lost 4 bases, J lost 3 bases, and 14 bases lay in between. The CDR3 runs to 15 residues. CDR3 nucleotide sequence: TGCGCCAGCAGCCTGACCAGGGCCGACTACAATGAGCAGTTCTTC. Translation: CASSLTRADYNEQFF.

The rearrangement links TRBV7-9 to TRBJ2-6, with 13 positions matching TRBD2. CDR1 SEHNR and CDR2 FQNEAQ come from the germline V gene (reference sequence). Germline trimming cut 5 bases from V and 3 bases from J; bases unmatched to any gene: 10. The CDR3 has 19 residues. The CDR3 coding sequence is TGTGCCAGCAGCAACAGGACTAGCGGGAGTTTCTTTGGGGCCAACGTCCTGACTTTC. Translated: CASSNRTSGSFFGANVLTF.